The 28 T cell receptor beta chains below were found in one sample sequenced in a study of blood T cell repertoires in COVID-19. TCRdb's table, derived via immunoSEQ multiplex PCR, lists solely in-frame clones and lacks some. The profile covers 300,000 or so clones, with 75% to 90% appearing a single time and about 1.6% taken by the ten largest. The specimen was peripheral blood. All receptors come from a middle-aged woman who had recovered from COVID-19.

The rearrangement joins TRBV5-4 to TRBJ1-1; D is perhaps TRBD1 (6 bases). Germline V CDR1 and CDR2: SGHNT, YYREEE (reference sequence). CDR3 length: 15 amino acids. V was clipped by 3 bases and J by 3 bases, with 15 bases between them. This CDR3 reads CASSSAGGRDTEAFF. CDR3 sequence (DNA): TGTGCCAGCAGCTCCGCCGGGGGGCGAGACACTGAAGCTTTCTTT.

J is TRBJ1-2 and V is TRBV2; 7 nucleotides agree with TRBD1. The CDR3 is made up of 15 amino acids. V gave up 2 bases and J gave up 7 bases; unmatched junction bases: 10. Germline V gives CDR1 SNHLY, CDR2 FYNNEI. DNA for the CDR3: TGTGCCAGCAGTGAATGGTCTAACCCAGGGGGTGGCTACACCTTC. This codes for CASSEWSNPGGGYTF.

CDR3 region: CASSSTGGAGKGTQYF. The CDR3 DNA reads TGCGCCAGCAGCTCTACAGGGGGCGCGGGCAAGGGGACCCAGTACTTC. This sequence joins TRBV5-1 and TRBJ2-5; 9 bases are a match to TRBD1. Germline CDR1 reads SGHRS; CDR2 reads YFSETQ. The CDR3 consists of 16 residues. V shed 3 bases and J 7 bases; nucleotides not matched to a gene: 13.

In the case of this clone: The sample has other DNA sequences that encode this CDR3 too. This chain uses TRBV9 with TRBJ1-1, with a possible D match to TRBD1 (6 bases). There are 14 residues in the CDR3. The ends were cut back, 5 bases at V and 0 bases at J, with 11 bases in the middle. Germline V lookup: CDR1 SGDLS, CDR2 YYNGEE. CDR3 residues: CASSVTGMNTEAFF. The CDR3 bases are TGTGCCAGCAGTGTAACAGGGATGAACACTGAAGCTTTCTTT.

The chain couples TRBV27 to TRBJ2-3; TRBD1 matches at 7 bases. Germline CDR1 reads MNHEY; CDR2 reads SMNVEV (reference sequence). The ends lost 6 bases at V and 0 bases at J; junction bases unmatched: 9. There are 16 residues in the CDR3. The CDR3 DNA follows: TGTGCCAGCAGGGTAAGGGGGCCGTCTAGCACAGATACGCAGTATTTT. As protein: CASRVRGPSSTDTQYF.

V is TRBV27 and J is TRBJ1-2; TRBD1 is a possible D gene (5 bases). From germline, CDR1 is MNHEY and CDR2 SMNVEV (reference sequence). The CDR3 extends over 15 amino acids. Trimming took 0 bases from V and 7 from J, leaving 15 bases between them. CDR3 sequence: CASSLSVEGLGGYTF. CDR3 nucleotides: TGTGCCAGCAGTTTATCGGTGGAGGGGTTAGGTGGCTACACCTTC.

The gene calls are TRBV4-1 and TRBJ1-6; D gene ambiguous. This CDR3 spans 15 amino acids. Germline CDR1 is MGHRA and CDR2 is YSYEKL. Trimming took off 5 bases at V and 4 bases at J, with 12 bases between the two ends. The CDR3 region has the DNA TGCGCCAGCAGCGTCCCCTCCGTTTATAATTCACCCCTCCACTTT. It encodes CASSVPSVYNSPLHF.

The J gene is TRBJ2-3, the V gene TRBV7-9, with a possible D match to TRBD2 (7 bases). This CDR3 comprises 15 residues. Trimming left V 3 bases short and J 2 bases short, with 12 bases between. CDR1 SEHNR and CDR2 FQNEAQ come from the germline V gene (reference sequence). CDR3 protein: CASSLWGGYTDTQYF. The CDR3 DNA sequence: TGTGCCAGCAGCTTGTGGGGGGGCTACACAGATACGCAGTATTTT.

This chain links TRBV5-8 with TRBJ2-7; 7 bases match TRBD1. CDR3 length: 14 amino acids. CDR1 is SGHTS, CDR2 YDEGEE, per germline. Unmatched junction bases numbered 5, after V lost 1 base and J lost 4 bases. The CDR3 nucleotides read TGTGCCAGCAGCTTGACAGGGGCCTCATACGAGCAGTACTTC. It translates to CASSLTGASYEQYF.

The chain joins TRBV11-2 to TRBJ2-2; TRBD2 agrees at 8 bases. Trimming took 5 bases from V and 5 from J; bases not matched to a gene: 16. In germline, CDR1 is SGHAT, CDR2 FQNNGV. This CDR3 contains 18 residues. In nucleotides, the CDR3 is TGTGCCAGCAGCCACCGTGGGGGGGCGGGAGGTGGGACCGGGGAGCTGTTTTTT. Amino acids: CASSHRGGAGGGTGELFF. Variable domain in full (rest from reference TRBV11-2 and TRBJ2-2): EAGVAQSPRYKIIEKRQSVAFWCNPISGHATLYWYQQILGQGPKLLIQFQNNGVVDDSQLPKDRFSAERLKGVDSTLKIQPAKLEDSAVYLCASSHRGGAGGGTGELFFGEGSRLTVL.

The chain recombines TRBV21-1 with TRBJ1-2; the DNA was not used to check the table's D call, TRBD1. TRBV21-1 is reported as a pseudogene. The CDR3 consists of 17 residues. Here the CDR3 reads CASSKRNRAGLSYGYTF. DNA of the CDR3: TGTGCCAGCAGCAAGAGGAACAGGGCCGGGTTATCCTATGGCTACACCTTC.

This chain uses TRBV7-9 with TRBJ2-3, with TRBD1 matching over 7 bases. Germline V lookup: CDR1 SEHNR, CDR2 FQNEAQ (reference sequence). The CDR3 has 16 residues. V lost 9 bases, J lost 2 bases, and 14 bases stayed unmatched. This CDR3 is CARTPTRQGTTDTQYF. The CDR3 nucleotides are TGTGCCAGAACCCCGACCCGACAGGGAACCACAGATACGCAGTATTTT.

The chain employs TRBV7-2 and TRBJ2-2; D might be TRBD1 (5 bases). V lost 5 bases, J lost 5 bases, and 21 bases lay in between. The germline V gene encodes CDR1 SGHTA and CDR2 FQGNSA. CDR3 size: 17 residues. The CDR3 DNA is TGTGCCAGCAGCAACACCCTGGTCAGGGCCTCTACCGGGGAGCTGTTTTTT. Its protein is CASSNTLVRASTGELFF.

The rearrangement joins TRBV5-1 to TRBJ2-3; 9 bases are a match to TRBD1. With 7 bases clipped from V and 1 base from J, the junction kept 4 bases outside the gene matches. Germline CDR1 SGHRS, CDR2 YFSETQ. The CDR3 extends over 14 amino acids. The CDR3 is CASGRTGGTDTQYF. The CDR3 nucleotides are TGCGCCAGCGGCCGGACAGGGGGCACAGATACGCAGTATTTT.

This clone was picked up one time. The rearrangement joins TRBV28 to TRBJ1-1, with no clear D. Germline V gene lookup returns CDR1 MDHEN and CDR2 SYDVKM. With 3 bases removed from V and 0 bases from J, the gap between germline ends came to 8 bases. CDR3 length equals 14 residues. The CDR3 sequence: CASSFGRLNTEAFF. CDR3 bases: TGTGCCAGCAGTTTCGGTCGGTTGAACACTGAAGCTTTCTTT. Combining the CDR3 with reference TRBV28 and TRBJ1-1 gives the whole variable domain DVKVTQSSRYLVKRTGEKVFLECVQDMDHENMFWYRQDPGLGLRLIYFSYDVKMKEKGDIPEGYSVSREKKERFSLILESASTNQTSMYLCASSFGRLNTEAFFGQGTRLTVV.

As DNA, the CDR3 is TGTGCCAGCAGTGGTTCAGAGCGGGGGGGCCGGACCCAGTACTTC. Translated, it gives CASSGSERGGRTQYF. The genes are TRBV27 and TRBJ2-5; TRBD2 matches at 10 bases. The ends lost 5 bases at V and 7 bases at J; junction bases unmatched: 10. CDR1 and CDR2 (germline): MNHEY, SMNVEV (reference sequence). The CDR3 is 15 residues long.

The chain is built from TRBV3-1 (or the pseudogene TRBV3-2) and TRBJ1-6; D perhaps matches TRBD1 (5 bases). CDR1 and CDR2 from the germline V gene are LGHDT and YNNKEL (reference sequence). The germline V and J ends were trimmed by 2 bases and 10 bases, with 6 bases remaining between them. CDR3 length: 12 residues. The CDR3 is CASSQPGSPLHF. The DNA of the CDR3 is TGTGCCAGCAGCCAACCAGGGTCACCCCTCCACTTT.

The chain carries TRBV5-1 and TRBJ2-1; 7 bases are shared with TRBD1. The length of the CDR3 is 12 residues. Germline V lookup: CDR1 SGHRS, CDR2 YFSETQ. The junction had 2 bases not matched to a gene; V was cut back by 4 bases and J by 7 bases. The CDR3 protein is CASSVQGNEQFF. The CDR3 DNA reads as TGCGCCAGCAGCGTACAGGGGAATGAGCAGTTCTTC.

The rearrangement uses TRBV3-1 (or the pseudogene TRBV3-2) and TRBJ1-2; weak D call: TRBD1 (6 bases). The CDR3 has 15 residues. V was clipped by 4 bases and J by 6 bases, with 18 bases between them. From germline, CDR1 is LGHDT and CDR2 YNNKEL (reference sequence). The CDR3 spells CASSPLGGQPDGYTF. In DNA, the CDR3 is TGTGCCAGCAGCCCCCTAGGAGGACAGCCGGATGGCTACACCTTC.

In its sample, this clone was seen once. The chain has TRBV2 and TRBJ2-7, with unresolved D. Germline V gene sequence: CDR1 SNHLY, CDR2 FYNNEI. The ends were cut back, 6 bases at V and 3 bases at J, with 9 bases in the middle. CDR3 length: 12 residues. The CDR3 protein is CASSASVYEQYF. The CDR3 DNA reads TGTGCCAGCAGCGCCTCAGTCTACGAGCAGTACTTC.

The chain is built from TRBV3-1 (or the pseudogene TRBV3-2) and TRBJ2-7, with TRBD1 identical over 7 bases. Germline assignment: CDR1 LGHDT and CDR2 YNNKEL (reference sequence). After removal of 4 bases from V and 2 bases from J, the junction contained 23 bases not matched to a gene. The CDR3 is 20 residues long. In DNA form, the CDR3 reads TGTGCCAGCAGCCGGTTCATTTCTCCCCAGAAGGACAGGTTAACCTACGAGCAGTACTTC. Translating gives CASSRFISPQKDRLTYEQYF.

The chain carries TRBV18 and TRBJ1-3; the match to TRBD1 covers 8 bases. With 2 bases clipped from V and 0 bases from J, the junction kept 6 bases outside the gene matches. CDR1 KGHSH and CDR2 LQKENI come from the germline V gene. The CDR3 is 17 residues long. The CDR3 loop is CASSPKQGGSSGNTIYF. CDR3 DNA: TGTGCCAGCTCACCAAAACAGGGGGGAAGCTCTGGAAACACCATATATTTT.

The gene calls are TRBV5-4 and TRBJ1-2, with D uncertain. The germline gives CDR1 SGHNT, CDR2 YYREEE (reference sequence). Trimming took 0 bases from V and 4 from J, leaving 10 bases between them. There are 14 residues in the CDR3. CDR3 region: CASSLAGEFYGYTF. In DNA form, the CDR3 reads TGTGCCAGCAGCTTGGCCGGGGAGTTCTATGGCTACACCTTC.

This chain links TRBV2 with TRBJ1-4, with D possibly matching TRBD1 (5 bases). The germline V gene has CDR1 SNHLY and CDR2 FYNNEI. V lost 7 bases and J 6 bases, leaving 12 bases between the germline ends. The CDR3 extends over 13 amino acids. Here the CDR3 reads CASTQRGYEKLFF. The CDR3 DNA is TGTGCCAGCACCCAGCGGGGGTATGAAAAACTGTTTTTT.

CDR3 coding DNA: TGTGCCAGCAGCGTAGCGTCCGAGTACAATGAGCAGTTCTTC. This gives the protein CASSVASEYNEQFF. V gene TRBV9 combines with J gene TRBJ2-1, with D unresolved. V lost 0 bases and J 4 bases, leaving 8 bases between the germline ends. From germline, CDR1 is SGDLS and CDR2 YYNGEE. This CDR3 is 14 amino acids long. Full variable domain (outside the CDR3, taken from reference TRBV9 and TRBJ2-1): DSGVTQTPKHLITATGQRVTLRCSPRSGDLSVYWYQQSLDQGLQFLIQYYNGEERAKGNILERFSAQQFPDLHSELNLSSLELGDSALYFCASSVASEYNEQFFGPGTRLTVL.

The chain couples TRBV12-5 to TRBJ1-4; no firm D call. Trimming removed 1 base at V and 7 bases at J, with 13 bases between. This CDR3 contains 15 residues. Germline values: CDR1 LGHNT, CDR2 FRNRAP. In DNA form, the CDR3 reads TGTGCTAGTGGTTTGGGGACGACGCGGGGTGAAAAACTGTTTTTT. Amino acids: CASGLGTTRGEKLFF.

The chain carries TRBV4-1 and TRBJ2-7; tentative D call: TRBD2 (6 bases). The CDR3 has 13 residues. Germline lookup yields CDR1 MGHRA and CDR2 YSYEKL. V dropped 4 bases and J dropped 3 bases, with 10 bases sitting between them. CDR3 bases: TGCGCCAGCAGCCGAGGCGGGGTCTACGAGCAGTACTTC. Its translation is CASSRGGVYEQYF.

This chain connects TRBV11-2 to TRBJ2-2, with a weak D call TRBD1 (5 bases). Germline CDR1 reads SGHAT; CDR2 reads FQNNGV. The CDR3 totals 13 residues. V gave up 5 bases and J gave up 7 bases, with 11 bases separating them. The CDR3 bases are TGTGCCAGCAGCGCGCAGGGTCACGGGGAGCTGTTTTTT. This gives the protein CASSAQGHGELFF.